This TCR beta chain was identified during a study of chemoradiotherapy in HPV16-positive cancers. The protocol was immunoSEQ multiplex PCR, while the TCRdb copy is restricted to in-frame clones and leaves out a portion. Seen here are over 30,000 clones, around 80% observed once, and the top ten hold 3.8%. The CDR3 spans 15 residues. Trimming cost V 7 bases and J 0 bases, with 16 bases left between them. Germline loops: CDR1 SEHNR, CDR2 FQNEAQ (reference sequence). Details on this clone: Its matching antigen is unknown.

Study-level findings and limits: HPV-specific T cells were functionally defined from only a couple of HPV16-positive patients. During treatment, candidate HPV-specific clones and E7-related motifs expanded in tumor. HPV-responsive T-cell expansion during chemoradiotherapy was linked to improved recurrence-free survival in HPV16-positive patients.

Repertoires were sampled repeatedly during chemoradiotherapy. The sample was blood, taken from a patient who underwent chemoradiotherapy. This receptor was taken from a human donor with HPV-associated anogenital cancer. V is TRBV7-9 and J is TRBJ2-7; tentative D call: TRBD2 (7 bases). CDR3 DNA sequence: TGTGCCAGCACCCGGGGGGCCACGGGCTCCTACGAGCAGTACTTC. Protein product: CASTRGATGSYEQYF.